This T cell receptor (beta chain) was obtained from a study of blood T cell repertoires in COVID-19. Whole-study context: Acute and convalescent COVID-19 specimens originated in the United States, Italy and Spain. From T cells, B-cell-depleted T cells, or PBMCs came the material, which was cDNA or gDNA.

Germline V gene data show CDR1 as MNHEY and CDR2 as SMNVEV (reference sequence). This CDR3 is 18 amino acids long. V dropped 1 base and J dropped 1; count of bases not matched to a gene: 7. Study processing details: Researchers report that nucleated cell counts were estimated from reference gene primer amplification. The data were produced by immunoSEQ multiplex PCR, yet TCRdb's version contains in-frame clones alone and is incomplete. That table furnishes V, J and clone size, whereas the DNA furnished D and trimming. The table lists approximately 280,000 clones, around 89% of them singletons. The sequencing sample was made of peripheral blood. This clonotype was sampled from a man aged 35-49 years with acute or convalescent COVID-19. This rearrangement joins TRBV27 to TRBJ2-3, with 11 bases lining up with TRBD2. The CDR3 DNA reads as TGTGCCAGCAGTTTATGGGCTAGCGGGGGGTATGGCACAGATACGCAGTATTTT. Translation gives CASSLWASGGYGTDTQYF.